This entry describes one T cell receptor beta chain. Its antigen is not identified. Preparation of naive CD8 libraries involved 20,000 to 1,000,000 sorted cells and 10%, 30% or 50% RNA. Sorted naive CD8 T cells were those defined as CD8+CD4-CCR7+CD45RA+. This CDR3 region has 11 residues. CDR1 and CDR2 from the germline V gene are MNHEY and SMNVEV (reference sequence). Trimming took 11 bases from V and 4 from J, leaving 9 bases between them. TCRdb fed the PCR reads into MiXCR, producing one record per CDR3 protein. Here the sample spans about 640,000 distinct CDR3 sequences, less than 20% being singletons. The data originate from a study of molecular identifiers for immune sequencing clone quantification. About the research overall: Replicates partitioned RNA from 20,000 or 100,000 naive CD8 cells into five parts, sequencing four. Study results and limitations: In naive cells, clones above 20 RNA copies held under 1% of molecules, whereas in effector cells they held over 99%.

The receptor was isolated from a human donor in good health. Some libraries in this study had Jurkat cell RNA spiked in. The chain combines TRBV27 with TRBJ1-3; D unclear. Sequencing was performed on naive CD8+ T cells from blood, with Jurkat cell RNA spiked in. Documented subset: FACS-sorted CD8+CD4-CCR7+CD45RA+ naive T cells. The CDR3 reads CACVWGNTIYF. The CDR3 DNA reads TGTGCCTGCGTATGGGGAAACACCATATATTTT.